Shown below are 23 T cell receptor gamma chains from a single sample sequenced in a study of gamma-delta chains in newborns, infants, children. TCRdb re-analyzed the reads via CATT. The sample lists a few hundred gamma-chain clones; 3% to 4% were seen once. Sequenced sample: blood. The source of these receptors is a child who was a newborn, infant or young child, either healthy, febrile or measles-vaccinated (not recorded which).

A few counts support this clone. A read error is likely here: a far larger clone is one base away. The genes are TRGV4 and TRGJ1 or TRGJ2. Germline CDR1 is EGSTGY and CDR2 is YDSYTSSV. The CDR3 length is 12 residues. Trimming cost V 2 bases and J 8 bases; bases outside gene matches: 6. The CDR3 sequence is CATWDARHKKLF. Here the CDR3 DNA reads TGTGCCACCTGGGATGCTCGGCATAAGAAACTCTTT.

This clone has more than one count but fewer than ten. TCRdb has a much larger clone's protein, which differs at residue 9 from the translation of this DNA, likely because of a read error; what is shown is the protein translated from the DNA. V is TRGV9 and J is TRGJP. The germline V gene has CDR1 GITISATS and CDR2 ISYDGTV (reference sequence). The CDR3 extends over 16 amino acids. The CDR3 DNA is TGTGCCTTGTGGGAGGTTGTAGAGGTGGGCAAAAAAATCAAGGTATTT. The encoded protein is CALWEVVEVGKKIKVF.

Details on this clone: This likely stems from a read error, as it lies one base from a far larger clone. The chain recombines TRGV9 with TRGJP. V lost 5 bases, J lost 3 bases, and 7 bases stayed unmatched. The CDR3 contains 17 residues. The germline V gene has CDR1 GITISATS and CDR2 ISYDGTV (reference sequence). CDR3 coding DNA: TGTGCCTTGTGGGGGGCAAAGCAAGAGTTGGGCAAAAAAATCAAGGTATTT. Translation: CALWGAKQELGKKIKVF.

This clone appeared a few times. The protein recorded in TCRdb matches a much larger clone and deviates from this DNA's translation at residue 14, suggesting a read error; the protein here is obtained by translating the DNA. The rearrangement uses TRGV9 and TRGJP. The CDR3 extends over 16 amino acids. From germline, CDR1 is GITISATS and CDR2 ISYDGTV (reference sequence). CDR3 nucleotide sequence: TGTGCCTTGTGGGAGTCTCAAGAGTTGGGCAAAAAAATCAGGGTATTT. The encoded protein is CALWESQELGKKIRVF.

In regard to this clone: A far larger clone is one base from this, pointing to a likely read error. In the same sample, other DNA sequences code for this CDR3. The chain recombines TRGV9 with TRGJP. The CDR3 runs to 17 residues. Looked up from germline, CDR1 is GITISATS and CDR2 is ISYDGTV (reference sequence). CDR3 amino acids: CALWEVPQELGKKIKVF. The CDR3 DNA follows: TGTGCCTTGTGGGAGGTGCCCCAAGAGTTAGGCAAAAAAATCAAGGTATTT.

This clone has only a few counts. This may be a read error, as it is one base from a much larger clone. Other nucleotide sequences in the sample specify the same CDR3. The CDR3 region has the DNA TGTGCCTTGTGGGAGGTCTCTTCGTCGGAGAAGCTCTTT. Translation: CALWEVSSSEKLF. The gene calls are TRGV9 and TRGJ1 or TRGJ2. Germline V gives CDR1 GITISATS, CDR2 ISYDGTV (reference sequence). The CDR3 is 13 amino acids.

This clone was seen only a few times. A far larger clone lies a single base away; this is likely a read error. This chain joins TRGV9 and TRGJP. With 0 bases clipped from V and 8 bases from J, the junction kept 13 bases outside the gene matches. This CDR3 is 19 amino acids long. From germline, CDR1 is GITISATS and CDR2 ISYDGTV (reference sequence). CDR3 DNA: TGTGCCTTGTGGGAGGTGCAGCATGAGGTAAAGTTGGGCAAAAAAATCAAGGTATTT. Its protein product is CALWEVQHEVKLGKKIKVF.

Of note for this clone: This sequence is one base from a far larger clone and is likely a read error. The gene calls are TRGV9 and TRGJP. The trim removed 2 bases at V and 5 bases at J, leaving 6 bases unmatched. The CDR3 extends over 17 amino acids. Germline assignment: CDR1 GITISATS and CDR2 ISYDGTV (reference sequence). The CDR3 here is CALWEAPKELGKKIKVF. CDR3 in DNA: TGTGCCTTGTGGGAGGCGCCAAAAGAGTTGGGCAAAAAAATCAAGGTATTT.

Details on this clone: A far larger clone is just one base off, so this is likely a read error. This specimen includes other DNA sequences encoding the same CDR3. The gene calls are TRGV9 and TRGJP. Germline assignment: CDR1 GITISATS and CDR2 ISYDGTV (reference sequence). The CDR3 covers 16 residues. The CDR3 is CALWEKEELGKKIKVF. In nucleotides, the CDR3 is TGCGCCTTGTGGGAGAAGGAAGAGTTGGGCAAAAAAATCAAGGTATTT.

Comments on this clone: Since a far larger clone is one base different, this is likely a read error. Different DNA sequences within this sample yield the same CDR3. V is TRGV9 and J is TRGJP. The length of the CDR3 is 15 residues. From germline, CDR1 is GITISATS and CDR2 ISYDGTV (reference sequence). Here the CDR3 reads CALWEQELGKKIKVF. CDR3 nucleotide sequence: TGTGCCTTGTGGGAGCAAGAGTTGGGCAAGAAAATCAAGGTATTT.

This clone is labeled as hyperexpanded (1% or more). The V and J genes are TRGV9 and TRGJP. The CDR3 extends over 16 amino acids. The V and J ends lost 0 bases and 6 bases, in that order; junction bases with no gene match: 2. CDR1 and CDR2 from the germline V gene are GITISATS and ISYDGTV (reference sequence). This CDR3 reads CALWEVGELGKKIKVF. The CDR3 region has the DNA TGTGCCTTGTGGGAGGTGGGAGAGTTGGGCAAAAAAATCAAGGTATTT.

As for this clone: A read error may be the cause here, since a much bigger clone is one base away. The sample carries other DNA sequences with the same CDR3. V is TRGV9 and J is TRGJP. The CDR3 contains 17 residues. Germline V lookup: CDR1 GITISATS, CDR2 ISYDGTV (reference sequence). The CDR3 coding sequence is TGTGCCTTGTGGGAGCTTCGGCAAGAGTTGGGCAAAAAAATCAAGGTATTC. Protein product: CALWELRQELGKKIKVF.

This clone was seen a handful of times. TCRdb's listed protein matches a much larger clone and diverges from this DNA's translation at residue 12, likely through a read error; the protein shown comes from the DNA. This sequence joins TRGV9 and TRGJP. This CDR3 is 16 amino acids long. Germline loops: CDR1 GITISATS, CDR2 ISYDGTV (reference sequence). DNA of the CDR3: TGTGCCTTGTGGGAGAGCAACGAGTTGGGCAAAGAAATCAAGGTATTT. Protein product: CALWESNELGKEIKVF.

Note on this clone: Given a far larger clone just one base away, this is likely a sequencing read error. Other nucleotide sequences from this sample produce the same CDR3. The rearrangement links TRGV9 to TRGJP. V lost 1 base and J lost 7; bases outside the gene matches: 4. Germline-derived CDR1 and CDR2 are GITISATS and ISYDGTV (reference sequence). This CDR3 spans 16 amino acids. CDR3 loop: CALWEVLELGKKIKVF. CDR3 sequence (DNA): TGTGCCTTGTGGGAGGTATTGGAGTTGGGCAAAAAAATCAAGGTATTT.

Only a few counts were recorded for this clone. One base away lies a much larger clone, so this may be a sequencing read error. Other DNA variants within this sample encode the same CDR3. The chain's CDR3 is CALWERELGKKIKVF. CDR3 DNA sequence: TGTGCCTTGTGGGAAAGGGAGTTGGGCAAAAAAATCAAAGTATTT. The chain links TRGV9 to TRGJP. CDR3 length: 15 amino acids. CDR1 and CDR2 from the germline V gene are GITISATS and ISYDGTV (reference sequence).

The table lists this clone with a few counts. A read error likely explains why the TCRdb protein, taken from a much larger clone, differs from this DNA's translation at residue 7; the protein shown is translated from the DNA. The V and J genes are TRGV9 and TRGJP. The CDR3 covers 16 residues. Germline V gene data show CDR1 as GITISATS and CDR2 as ISYDGTV (reference sequence). V trimming: 3 bases; J trimming: 6 bases; junction bases outside the gene matches: 5. The CDR3 loop reads CALWEPRELGKKIKVF. The CDR3 nucleotides are TGTGCCTTGTGGGAGCCCCGAGAGTTGGGCAAAAAAATCAAGGTATTT.

This clone came up a few times. This likely came from a read error, as a far larger clone is one base away. The rearrangement links TRGV8 to TRGJP2. Per the germline V gene, CDR1 is VENAVY and CDR2 is YDSYNSRV. This CDR3 has 14 residues. Trimming removed 3 bases from V and 11 bases from J; junction bases left unmatched: 12. The CDR3 sequence is CATWDGSGGWIKTF. Here the CDR3 DNA reads TGTGCCACCTGGGATGGCTCGGGGGGGTGGATCAAGACGTTT.

This clone was detected a few times. Given a much more abundant clone one base away, this may be a read error. The chain joins TRGV9 to TRGJP. The V gene end was trimmed by 1 base and the J gene end by 4 bases; junction bases not matched to a gene: 7. The germline V gene encodes CDR1 GITISATS and CDR2 ISYDGTV (reference sequence). The CDR3 is 18 amino acids. DNA for the CDR3: TGTGCCTTGTGGGAGGTCGACGTACAAGAGTTGGGCAAAAAAATCAAGGTATTT. Protein product: CALWEVDVQELGKKIKVF.

Relative to its sample, this clone is large. Since a far larger clone is one base different, this is likely a read error. The same CDR3 can be traced to other DNA sequences in this sample. This rearrangement joins TRGV9 to TRGJP. Per the germline V gene, CDR1 is GITISATS and CDR2 is ISYDGTV (reference sequence). The CDR3 totals 16 residues. V was clipped by 0 bases and J by 6 bases; unmatched bases: 2. CDR3 protein: CALWEVLELGKKIKVF. The DNA for the CDR3 is TGTGCCTTGTGGGAGGTGCTAGAGTTGGGCAAAAAAATCAAGGTATTT.

By share, this clone ranks as large. At the DNA level, this CDR3 is encoded by other sequences in the same sample as well. The J gene is TRGJ1 or TRGJ2, the V gene TRGV4. J lost 7 bases, V lost 2 bases, and 5 bases had no gene match. The CDR3 contains 12 residues. Germline V gene lookup returns CDR1 EGSTGY and CDR2 YDSYTSSV. The CDR3 region has the DNA TGTGCCACCTGGGATGCTCGGTATAAGAAACTCTTT. Its translation: CATWDARYKKLF.

As regards this clone: TCRdb has a much larger clone's protein, which differs at residue 6 from the translation of this DNA, likely because of a read error; what is shown is the protein translated from the DNA. V and J are TRGV5 and TRGJP1. The CDR3 contains 16 residues. The trim removed 2 bases at V and 7 bases at J, leaving 13 bases unmatched. The germline V gene has CDR1 VINAFY and CDR2 YDVSNSKD. The CDR3 bases are TGTGCCACCTGGGACAAGCACCTTCAGGGTGGTTGGTTCAAGATATTT. Protein sequence: CATWDKHLQGGWFKIF.

Points on this clone: A far larger clone differs by one base, so this is likely a read error. Other DNA sequences in the sample encode the same CDR3. The chain employs TRGV9 and TRGJP. From germline, CDR1 is GITISATS and CDR2 ISYDGTV (reference sequence). The CDR3 contains 16 residues. The CDR3, as DNA: TGTGCCTTGTGGGAGGTTGTAGAGTTGGGCAAAAAAATCAAGGTATTC. It specifies CALWEVVELGKKIKVF.

Worth noting for this clone: Since a far larger clone is one base different, this is likely a read error. The chain couples TRGV9 to TRGJP. Germline V gives CDR1 GITISATS, CDR2 ISYDGTV (reference sequence). The CDR3 is 17 amino acids. The CDR3 region has the DNA TGTGCCTTGTGGGAGGTGCCAAAAGAGTTGGGCAAAAAAATCAGGGTATTT. This encodes CALWEVPKELGKKIRVF.